The T cell receptor beta chain described here comes from a study of identical twins (dated by TCRdb to about 2016). Study-wide context: TCR alpha and beta repertoires from monozygotic twins, unrelated adults of various ages and cord blood were deep-sequenced to test whether fetal clonotypes persist. To rule out contamination, the twin experiments were replicated at different times with different library preparation protocols.

At least ten counts were recorded for this clonotype. Its antigen is still unknown. No quality values exist for individual bases; no much larger clone is one base distant. The germline ends are 12 bases apart after V is trimmed by 5 bases and J by 0 bases. In the germline V gene, CDR1 corresponds to SQVTM and CDR2 to ANQGSEA. There are 14 amino acids in the CDR3, from cysteine to phenylalanine inclusive. Of the read, only the CDR3 DNA is kept; its 42 bases are in frame from base 1. Every donor was a healthy Caucasian. Miltenyi CD45RO+ enrichment and human naive T-cell isolation kits were used to isolate memory (CD45RO+) and naive T cells from PBMC. To prepare the library, 5' RACE was applied. The instrument was an Illumina HiSeq 2000. Template switching added a universal primer binding site, and the final cDNA carried a unique molecular identifier that allowed TCR cDNA molecules to be counted accurately. First-strand cDNA for TCR alpha and beta chains was synthesized from specific primers in the conserved constant-segment region. Each cDNA library was double barcoded, with a SMART-Mk sample barcode plus Illumina barcodes, to control for contamination. Two successive PCR steps introduced TruSeq adapter sequences along with Illumina sample barcodes. Sequencing of the TCR alpha and beta cDNA libraries was done on the Illumina HiSeq platform using custom primers. Turning to the authors' computational methods: MiGEC was used to process raw reads and extract unique molecular identifiers, and MiXCR was used to find CDR3 positions. Recombination models were inferred per individual with the repgenHMM and IGoR tools using an EM algorithm. Shared clonotype analysis was performed with the tcR package in R, normalizing sharing by the product of cloneset sizes. Out-of-frame nonproductive sequences were analyzed to study raw recombination free of thymic and clonal selection effects. The raw public data were reprocessed by TCRdb itself: fastp quality trimming at Q25, MiXCR clonotype calling, in-frame beta chains only. When rows share a CDR3 protein, they turn into one entry using the most common DNA and genes. The V and J calls shown here were made by TCRdb, not taken from the authors' results. This sample gives about 150,000 distinct CDR3 sequences in total; approximately 4% of them show up just once. Of the sample, 7.5% to 8.5% falls within the top ten clones.

On the study overall, not on this receptor specifically: Out-of-frame TCR alpha sharing in monozygotic twins was systematically underestimated by recombination models, whereas sharing between unrelated individuals was in agreement with the recombination models. Compared with coincidental sharing between unrelated individuals, out-of-frame TCR alpha sequences shared between twins showed an excess of sequences with low generation probability. Invariant T cells such as MAIT and iNKT could partly confound zero-insertion analyses, though diverse VJ usage argued against this for most clonotypes. Fewer insertions were carried by abundant cord blood beta clonotypes; a weaker similar trend was observed in young adult naive repertoires, while no such trend was observed in memory repertoires. Because the same donors could not be followed over many years, the conclusions relied on cross-sectional statistical analysis. A weaker excess of twin sharing was found in beta out-of-frame sequences because the signal-to-noise ratio was lowered by fewer shared sequences.

This receptor was obtained from a man between 18 and 35 years old in good health. Input material: memory T cells sorted from blood. The sample's cell subset or site, from its label and the paper: CD45RO+ enriched T cells. The receptor chain draws on TRBV29-1 and TRBJ2-3; the D segment may tentatively be TRBD1 or TRBD2, each giving 5 matched bases. The CDR3 region reads CSVRGVYSTDTQYF. The DNA is as follows: TGCAGCGTTAGGGGAGTTTATAGCACAGATACGCAGTATTTT.